This T cell receptor (beta chain) was obtained from a study of beta chain features in type 1 diabetes (dated by TCRdb to the late 2010s). Concerning the study at large: Patients and healthy donors did not differ in mean age, gender distribution, total cell number or subset yield. A total of roughly 98,000,000 sorted cells were examined across all samples, and RNA yield correlated strongly with the number of cells per subset. In the study, recently diagnosed type 1 diabetes patients and matched healthy donors were compared on the TCRB repertoires of their sorted circulating CD4+ T cell subsets. Regulatory and stem cell-like memory subsets were isolated from only 8 patients and roughly 8 healthy donors, whereas naive and central memory subsets came from all 30 or so donors. The full study reports these points: In all four CD4+ subsets, TCRB CDR3 length was moderately but significantly shorter in type 1 diabetes patients. At VDJ recombination sites, type 1 diabetes patients had fewer insertions and more deleted nucleotides, which implies abnormalities in thymic rearrangement. Sequencing cDNA rather than genomic DNA could over-represent highly expressing activated cells, although activation and CD3 levels did not differ between groups. Only small numbers of individuals were included in the HLA sub-analyses, which left unresolved whether HLA type had any influence on TCRB rearrangement. Shorter templates might be favored by PCR, yet because patient and control samples were amplified and corrected together, any such skew would affect both groups equally. Naive, central memory and regulatory TCRB repertoires appeared to be more similar among patients than among healthy donors.

Each donor gave one peripheral blood draw, approximately 110 mL on average, collected into heparinised tubes. A BD FACSAria II and a panel including CD45RO, CCR7, CD25, CD127, CD95 and CD27 were used to sort naive, central memory, regulatory and stem cell-like memory CD4+ T cells. A purity above 95% was achieved for all sorted populations. Right away, PBMCs were isolated by Lymphoprep density gradient centrifugation and were stained directly, with no culture step. So that batch effects would be minimized, each experiment stained and sorted samples in pairs, pairing one healthy donor with one patient. A note on this clone: It has no known antigen specificity. Per-base quality was not reported, and no clone a single base away is much larger than it.

The entire amount of isolated RNA was reverse transcribed using the High Capacity cDNA Reverse Transcription Kit, so the sequenced TCRB transcripts were expressed ones. Deep immunoSEQ sequencing was applied to naive, central memory and regulatory T cell samples, giving an average of roughly 3.5 million total reads per sample. Sorted cells were lysed in RLT buffer, and RNA was extracted using DNase-treated RNeasy Micro or Mini kits according to cell number. To prevent cross-contamination, every cell subset was processed on its own, while patient and healthy donor samples were processed together. The immunoSEQ multiplex PCR was used to amplify TCRB sequences from cDNA, yielding 87-bp fragments that span the CDR3 region. The amplicons were sequenced using the Illumina HiSeq platform. The original methods were these. Synthetic template baselines were used to correct PCR bias computationally, reads within Hamming distance 2 were collapsed together, and singletons that could not be merged were discarded. Reads were aligned against IMGT to assign V, D and J genes, CDR3 length and insertions or deletions at six rearrangement sites. Within each subset, clonotype counts were normalized to sorted cell number, and only after that were true diversity and Gini coefficients computed with the tcR R package. The overlap coefficient, calculated on TCRB nucleotide sequences, was used to measure repertoire sharing. Out-of-frame TCRB sequences from naive cells were analyzed as a proxy for the pre-selection repertoire. Held by TCRdb, this immuneACCESS table contains in-frame sequences only and omits some clones. Under half of the omission traces to an unresolved V gene where checked; the cause of the rest is unknown. From that table come the V and J calls and clone size; the DNA was used to work out D and trimming. This sample lists 620,000 or so clones; about 14% were detected once. The ten largest clones add up to around 0.095% of the sample.

Counted from cysteine to phenylalanine, this CDR3 has 13 amino acids. CDR3 DNA only is kept here, 39 bases in frame from base 1. Sequences MNHEY (CDR1) and SVGAGI (CDR2) are obtained from the germline V gene. V is clipped by 7 bases and J by 4 bases, and the sequence between their germline boundaries is 13 bases long. The chain is made from TRBV6-5 and TRBJ1-2; the D gene remains uncertain. This TCR came from a man in his late teens or twenties in good health. Sequenced input: naive CD4+ T cells from blood. The intended sense of this specimen's cell subset or site label: true naive CD4+ T cells. Here is the DNA: TGTGCCAGCAACTCAGGTCTCCGCTATGGCTACACCTTC. Its protein is CASNSGLRYGYTF.